This TCR beta chain emerged from a study of metastatic and nonmetastatic thyroid tumors. This clone was counted ten times or more. The entire patient cohort was treatment-naive prior to thyroid surgery. TCRdb ran MiXCR on the PCR reads. Counted here are over 11,000 clones, approximately 30% occurring once; the ten biggest clones make up about 19%. The CDR3 runs 14 residues. V dropped 5 bases and J dropped 2 bases, with 12 bases sitting between them. Per the germline V gene, CDR1 is MNHNS and CDR2 is SASEGT. This sequence joins TRBV6-1 and TRBJ2-5; D not resolved. The clonotype originates from a female donor with papillary thyroid cancer or a benign thyroid nodule (not recorded which). Some clones in this sample may be carry-over from other donors' samples. Sequencing input: tumor tissue. The CDR3 sequence: CASSNLGIQETQYF. The CDR3 DNA reads TGTGCCAGCAGTAATTTGGGTATTCAAGAGACCCAGTACTTC.